This passage covers 8 T cell receptor beta chains from one sample sequenced in a study of cytomegalovirus exposure and HLA in healthy donors. Use of 60 Vbeta and 13 Jbeta primers characterized the PCR. Assay used: immunoSEQ multiplex PCR; TCRdb lists only in-frame clones, some missing. The sample lists 95,000 to 150,000 clones, 78% occurring once. Sequencing was done on a sample of PBMCs. The source of these receptors is a man aged 30 to 45 in good health and CMV-seropositive.

This clone was observed a few times. The chain has TRBV7-3 and TRBJ2-3, with 11 bases matching TRBD2. Unmatched junction bases numbered 3, after V lost 6 bases and J lost 4 bases. Germline V lookup: CDR1 SGHTA, CDR2 FQGTGA. The length of the CDR3 is 14 residues. CDR3 nucleotides: TGTGCCAGCAGTACTAGCGGGAGTTCAGATACGCAGTATTTT. Amino acids: CASSTSGSSDTQYF.

The chain employs TRBV19 and TRBJ2-3, with D tentatively TRBD1 (6 bases). Between the trimmed V and J ends, which lost 4 bases and 2 bases, there was a span of 25 bases. The CDR3 is 19 residues long. Germline CDR1 is LNHDA and CDR2 is SQIVND (reference sequence). In DNA, the CDR3 is TGTGCCAGTAGTAGATCCCCAGGGGTCGGTGGGAGCCTCACAGATACGCAGTATTTT. Protein: CASSRSPGVGGSLTDTQYF.

This clone was counted a single time. The chain couples TRBV14 to TRBJ2-7, with D possibly TRBD2 on 5 matching bases. Trimming cost V 6 bases and J 6 bases, with 21 bases left between them. The germline gives CDR1 SGHDN, CDR2 FVKESK. The CDR3 runs 15 residues. The CDR3 loop is CASRGSTTSTREQYF. CDR3 nucleotides: TGTGCCAGCAGAGGGTCGACTACCTCCACCCGCGAGCAGTACTTC.

This clone was observed a handful of times. The chain joins TRBV11-2 to TRBJ2-7; tentatively, D is TRBD2 (6 bases). V lost 7 bases and J lost 0, with 10 bases in between. Germline CDR1 reads SGHAT; CDR2 reads FQNNGV. This CDR3 spans 13 amino acids. CDR3 in DNA: TGTGCCAGCAACCGGGGGAGCTCCTACGAGCAGTACTTC. Translated, it gives CASNRGSSYEQYF.

This clone has a handful of counts. The chain uses TRBV11-3 and TRBJ2-3, with 10 nucleotides matching TRBD2. Losses at the gene ends were 5 bases for V and 2 bases for J; bases not matched to a gene: 7. CDR1 SGHNT and CDR2 YENEEA come from the germline V gene. The CDR3 length is 16 residues. The CDR3 loop is CASSTTSGINTDTQYF. In DNA, the CDR3 is TGTGCCAGCAGCACTACTAGCGGGATCAACACAGATACGCAGTATTTT.

The rearrangement uses TRBV5-8 and TRBJ2-3; 12 bases fit TRBD2. This CDR3 is built from 17 residues. J was trimmed by 1 base and V by 2 bases; bases with no gene match: 5. Germline V gene sequence: CDR1 SGHTS, CDR2 YDEGEE. The CDR3 nucleotides are TGTGCCAGCAGCTTTAGGGCTAGCGGGAGGGGCACAGATACGCAGTATTTT. It translates to CASSFRASGRGTDTQYF.

This chain connects TRBV9 to TRBJ2-6; D is unclear. V dropped 2 bases and J dropped 2 bases, with 8 bases sitting between them. The CDR3 length is 15 residues. Per germline, CDR1 SGDLS and CDR2 YYNGEE. The CDR3 DNA follows: TGTGCCAGCAGCGTCAGAAGCGCTGGGGCCAACGTCCTGACTTTC. Residues: CASSVRSAGANVLTF. Full variable domain (rest looked up from reference TRBV9 and TRBJ2-6): DSGVTQTPKHLITATGQRVTLRCSPRSGDLSVYWYQQSLDQGLQFLIQYYNGEERAKGNILERFSAQQFPDLHSELNLSSLELGDSALYFCASSVRSAGANVLTFGAGSRLTVL.

The gene calls are TRBV5-1 and TRBJ2-3; possible D gene TRBD1, 6 bases. The length of the CDR3 is 15 residues. CDR1 SGHRS and CDR2 YFSETQ come from the germline V gene. V was clipped by 1 base and J by 4 bases, with 13 bases between them. The chain's CDR3 is CASSLWGQGADTQYF. The CDR3 coding sequence is TGCGCCAGCAGCTTGTGGGGGCAAGGAGCAGATACGCAGTATTTT.